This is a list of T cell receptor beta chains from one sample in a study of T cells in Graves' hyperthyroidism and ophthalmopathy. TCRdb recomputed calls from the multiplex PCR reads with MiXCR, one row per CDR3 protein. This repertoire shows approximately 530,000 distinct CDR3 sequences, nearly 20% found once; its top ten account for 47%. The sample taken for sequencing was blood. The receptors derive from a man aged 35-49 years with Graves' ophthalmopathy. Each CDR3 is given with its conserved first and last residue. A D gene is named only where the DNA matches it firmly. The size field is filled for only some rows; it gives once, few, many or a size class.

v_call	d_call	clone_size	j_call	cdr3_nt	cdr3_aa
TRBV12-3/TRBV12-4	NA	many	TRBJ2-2	TGTGCCAGCAGGCTACACACCGGGGAGCTGTTTTTT	CASRLHTGELFF
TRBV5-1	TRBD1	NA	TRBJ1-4	TGCGCCAGCAGCTTGGCCCTCCAGGGGGCAACTAATGAAAAACTGTTTTTT	CASSLALQGATNEKLFF
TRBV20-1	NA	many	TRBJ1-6	TGCAGTGCTAGATTCCGGTCGAGCTCCTATAATTCACCCCTCCACTTT	CSARFRSSSYNSPLHF
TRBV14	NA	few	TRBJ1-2	TGTGCCAGCAGCCTGCGACGTAGGGATGGCTACACCTTC	CASSLRRRDGYTF
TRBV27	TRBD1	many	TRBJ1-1	TGTGCCAGCAGTCCCGCACCATTACAGGGGGCTACTGAAGCTTTCTTT	CASSPAPLQGATEAFF
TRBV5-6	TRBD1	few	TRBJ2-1	TGTGCCAGCAGCTGGGGGGGGACAGGGCACAATGAGCAGTTCTTC	CASSWGGTGHNEQFF
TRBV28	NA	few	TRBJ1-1	TGTGCCAGCCTGAGAGGAGAGGACACTGAAGCTTTCTTT	CASLRGEDTEAFF
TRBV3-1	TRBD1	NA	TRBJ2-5	TGTGCCAGCAGCCTCCTCGGGCAGGGGGCTTTATCGGAGACCCAGTACTTC	CASSLLGQGALSETQYF
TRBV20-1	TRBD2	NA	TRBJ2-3	TGCAGTGCTAGAGCTAGCGGGGGCACTAGCACAGATACGCAGTATTTT	CSARASGGTSTDTQYF
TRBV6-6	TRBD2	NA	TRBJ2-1	TGTGCCAGCAGTTACTCGACTAGCGGGAGGGATGAGCAGTTCTTC	CASSYSTSGRDEQFF
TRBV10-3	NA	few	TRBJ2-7	TGTGCCATCAGTGATGCCGGGGCTTTAAGCTCCTACGAGCAGTACTTC	CAISDAGALSSYEQYF
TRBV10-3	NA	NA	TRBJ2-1	TGTGCCATCATGCGGGGAGTTCTGAATGAGCAGTTCTTC	CAIMRGVLNEQFF
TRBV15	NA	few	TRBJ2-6	TGTGCCACCAGCACGGCTCCTGGGGCCAACGTCCTGACTTTC	CATSTAPGANVLTF
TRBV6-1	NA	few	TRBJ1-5	TGTGCCAGCACGGACGGTGTCAATCAGCCCCAGCATTTT	CASTDGVNQPQHF
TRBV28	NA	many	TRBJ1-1	TGTGCCAGCAGTTTATTCGGGGGGCGGAACACTGAAGCTTTCTTT	CASSLFGGRNTEAFF
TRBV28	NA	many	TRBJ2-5	TGTGCCAGCAGTTTCCAAGGCGTGGGCAACGTTGAGACCCAGTACTTC	CASSFQGVGNVETQYF
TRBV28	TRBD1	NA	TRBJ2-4	TGTGCCAGCAGTTCGACAGGGGAGGAAGACATTCAGTACTTC	CASSSTGEEDIQYF
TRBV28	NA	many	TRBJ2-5	TGTGCCAGCAGTTCCCCCCGGACAGCGTACCAAGAGACCCAGTACTTC	CASSSPRTAYQETQYF
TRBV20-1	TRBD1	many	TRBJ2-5	TGCAGTGCTAGAGATTTCGACAGGGGCAAGGAGACCCAGTACTTC	CSARDFDRGKETQYF
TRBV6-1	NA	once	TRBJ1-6	TGTGCCAGCAGCATTGACAGCAACTATAATTCACCCCTCCACTTT	CASSIDSNYNSPLHF
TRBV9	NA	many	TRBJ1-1	TGTGCCAGCAGCGTAGAGGGGTTGGGCACTGAAGCTTTCTTT	CASSVEGLGTEAFF